A selection of T cell receptor beta chains follows, all from one sample in a study of OX40 agonist ivuxolimab in advanced cancers. Profiling relied on immunoSEQ multiplex PCR, and the TCRdb table lists in-frame clones only, not all of them. The data hold some 60,000 clones, with 90% to 95% observed a single time. The sequences come from CD4+ or CD8+ T cells sorted from blood, collected in a trial of the OX40 agonist ivuxolimab. The receptors come from an adult with an advanced solid tumor such as melanoma, head and neck, liver or kidney cancer. The CDR3 runs from the conserved cysteine through the conserved F or W. Fields, in order: J gene, D gene, CDR3 length, V gene, clone size, CDR3 protein, CDR3 DNA. The D gene is left open where the match is weak. Clone size, where shown, is once, few, many, or a class for clones that have expanded.

J: TRBJ2-7
D: NA
length: 11
V: TRBV4-2
size: NA
CDR3: CASSQLYEQYF
DNA: TGTGCCAGCAGCCAGCTCTACGAGCAGTACTTC

J: TRBJ2-7
D: TRBD2
length: 14
V: TRBV2
size: NA
CDR3: CASRLSGRRYEQYF
DNA: TGTGCCAGCAGGCTTAGCGGGAGACGCTACGAGCAGTACTTC

J: TRBJ2-7
D: TRBD1
length: 14
V: TRBV7-2
size: NA
CDR3: CASSLWDRGGEQYF
DNA: TGTGCCAGCAGCCTGTGGGACAGGGGAGGCGAGCAGTACTTC

J: TRBJ2-5
D: TRBD2
length: 15
V: TRBV28
size: NA
CDR3: CASSEVLSGSETQYF
DNA: TGTGCCAGCAGTGAAGTCCTTAGCGGGTCGGAGACCCAGTACTTC

J: TRBJ2-5
D: NA
length: 16
V: TRBV9
size: NA
CDR3: CASSVEAGNLQETQYF
DNA: TGTGCCAGCAGCGTAGAGGCGGGAAATCTCCAAGAGACCCAGTACTTC

J: TRBJ2-1
D: NA
length: 14
V: TRBV13
size: NA
CDR3: CASSFGSSYNEQFF
DNA: TGTGCCAGCAGCTTCGGAAGCTCCTACAATGAGCAGTTCTTC

J: TRBJ2-7
D: NA
length: 13
V: TRBV5-4
size: NA
CDR3: CASSPDGIYEQYF
DNA: TGTGCCAGCAGCCCGGATGGCATCTACGAGCAGTACTTC

J: TRBJ1-5
D: NA
length: 13
V: TRBV27
size: once
CDR3: CASSLYENQPQHF
DNA: TGTGCCAGCAGTTTATACGAAAATCAGCCCCAGCATTTT

J: TRBJ2-1
D: NA
length: 16
V: TRBV19
size: NA
CDR3: CASSIDGTGFYNEQFF
DNA: TGTGCCAGTAGTATAGATGGCACAGGCTTCTACAATGAGCAGTTCTTC

J: TRBJ2-3
D: NA
length: 16
V: TRBV9
size: NA
CDR3: CASSVGGVGSSDTQYF
DNA: TGTGCCAGCAGCGTAGGAGGGGTAGGAAGCTCAGATACGCAGTATTTT

J: TRBJ2-2
D: NA
length: 13
V: TRBV6-1
size: NA
CDR3: CASSETAPGELFF
DNA: TGTGCCAGCAGCGAAACAGCCCCGGGGGAGCTGTTTTTT

J: TRBJ2-1
D: TRBD2
length: 14
V: TRBV4-3
size: NA
CDR3: CASSHGTTQGEQFF
DNA: TGCGCCAGCAGCCACGGGACTACCCAGGGTGAGCAGTTCTTC

J: TRBJ2-7
D: NA
length: 13
V: TRBV28
size: NA
CDR3: CASSIIDSDEQYF
DNA: TGTGCCAGCAGCATAATTGACAGTGACGAGCAGTACTTC

J: TRBJ1-2
D: TRBD1
length: 18
V: TRBV11-2
size: NA
CDR3: CASSLDRTGGLNPYGYTF
DNA: TGTGCCAGCAGCTTAGATCGAACAGGGGGACTAAATCCCTATGGCTACACCTTC

J: TRBJ2-7
D: NA
length: 16
V: TRBV4-1
size: NA
CDR3: CASSQDGTGLSYEQYF
DNA: TGCGCCAGCAGCCAAGATGGCACAGGCCTCTCCTACGAGCAGTACTTC

J: TRBJ2-1
D: TRBD2
length: 15
V: TRBV27
size: NA
CDR3: CASSRGTSGYNEQFF
DNA: TGTGCCAGCAGTCGCGGGACTAGCGGCTACAATGAGCAGTTCTTC

J: TRBJ2-7
D: NA
length: 12
V: TRBV5-4
size: NA
CDR3: CASSSTRYEQYF
DNA: TGTGCCAGCAGTTCTACACGGTACGAGCAGTACTTC

J: TRBJ2-7
D: TRBD2
length: 17
V: TRBV30
size: NA
CDR3: CAWNPRGLAGLSYEQYF
DNA: TGTGCCTGGAACCCCCGGGGATTAGCGGGACTCTCCTACGAGCAGTACTTC

J: TRBJ2-6
D: NA
length: 14
V: TRBV4-3
size: NA
CDR3: CASSQGTGANVLTF
DNA: TGCGCCAGCAGCCAAGGGACTGGGGCCAACGTCCTGACTTTC

J: TRBJ1-6
D: NA
length: 14
V: TRBV2
size: NA
CDR3: CASSPGQTGSPLHF
DNA: TGTGCCAGCAGCCCGGGACAAACGGGTTCACCCCTCCACTTT

J: TRBJ1-2
D: TRBD1
length: 16
V: TRBV11-2
size: NA
CDR3: CASSLNRDSHNYGYTF
DNA: TGTGCCAGCAGCTTAAATCGGGACAGTCATAACTATGGCTACACCTTC

J: TRBJ1-5
D: NA
length: 16
V: TRBV5-8
size: NA
CDR3: CASSSFWENSNQPQHF
DNA: TGTGCCAGCAGCTCCTTTTGGGAAAATAGCAATCAGCCCCAGCATTTT

J: TRBJ1-1
D: NA
length: 17
V: TRBV12-5
size: NA
CDR3: CASGYNSRVLENTEAFF
DNA: TGTGCTAGTGGTTACAACTCCCGGGTTTTGGAGAACACTGAAGCTTTCTTT

J: TRBJ2-1
D: TRBD1
length: 16
V: TRBV7-9
size: NA
CDR3: CASSPGNPGGYNEQFF
DNA: TGTGCCAGCAGCCCGGGTAACCCAGGGGGATACAATGAGCAGTTCTTC

J: TRBJ2-3
D: TRBD2
length: 16
V: TRBV9
size: NA
CDR3: CASSARTSGIADTQYF
DNA: TGTGCCAGCAGCGCGCGGACTAGCGGGATCGCAGATACGCAGTATTTT

J: TRBJ2-3
D: TRBD1
length: 15
V: TRBV7-3
size: NA
CDR3: CASSSPGQSAEEQYF
DNA: TGTGCCAGCAGCTCTCCGGGACAGTCGGCGGAGGAGCAGTATTTT

J: TRBJ2-5
D: NA
length: 14
V: TRBV27
size: NA
CDR3: CASSLVEGDETQYF
DNA: TGTGCCAGCAGTTTGGTAGAAGGGGATGAGACCCAGTACTTC

J: TRBJ2-7
D: NA
length: 15
V: TRBV4-2
size: NA
CDR3: CASSQEGRGIVEQYF
DNA: TGTGCCAGCAGCCAAGAGGGCAGGGGTATTGTAGAGCAGTACTTC

J: TRBJ2-3
D: TRBD2
length: 17
V: TRBV13
size: NA
CDR3: CASSLPGGLASTDTQYF
DNA: TGTGCCAGCAGTTTGCCGGGGGGACTAGCGAGCACAGATACGCAGTATTTT

J: TRBJ2-1
D: NA
length: 16
V: TRBV27
size: NA
CDR3: CASSPDSLGGYNEQFF
DNA: TGTGCCAGCAGTCCGGACTCCCTAGGAGGCTACAATGAGCAGTTCTTC

J: TRBJ1-1
D: NA
length: 16
V: TRBV4-1
size: NA
CDR3: CASSQEGGPYWLGAFF
DNA: TGCGCCAGCAGCCAAGAGGGGGGGCCCTATTGGTTAGGAGCTTTCTTT

J: TRBJ2-7
D: TRBD1
length: 15
V: TRBV27
size: once
CDR3: CASSPRGPASYEQYF
DNA: TGTGCCAGCAGTCCAAGGGGGCCCGCCTCATACGAGCAGTACTTC

J: TRBJ1-4
D: NA
length: 15
V: TRBV5-1
size: NA
CDR3: CASSLAGTSGGKLFF
DNA: TGCGCCAGCAGCTTGGCCGGGACAAGTGGCGGAAAACTGTTTTTT

J: TRBJ1-1
D: NA
length: 13
V: TRBV7-2
size: once
CDR3: CASSLTSSYEAFF
DNA: TGTGCCAGCAGCTTAACGTCCTCGTATGAAGCTTTCTTT

J: TRBJ2-3
D: TRBD2
length: 16
V: TRBV11-2
size: NA
CDR3: CASSQNSGRFTDTQYF
DNA: TGTGCCAGCAGCCAAAATAGCGGGAGGTTCACAGATACGCAGTATTTT

J: TRBJ1-4
D: TRBD1
length: 15
V: TRBV9
size: NA
CDR3: CASSARGQRREKLFF
DNA: TGTGCCAGCAGCGCGAGGGGGCAGAGAAGGGAAAAACTGTTTTTT

J: TRBJ2-7
D: NA
length: 14
V: TRBV2
size: NA
CDR3: CASSENGGGYEQYF
DNA: TGTGCCAGCAGTGAAAATGGCGGTGGCTACGAGCAGTACTTC

J: TRBJ1-2
D: NA
length: 15
V: TRBV13
size: NA
CDR3: CASSELMVENYGYTF
DNA: TGTGCCAGCAGCGAACTAATGGTTGAGAACTATGGCTACACCTTC

J: TRBJ2-1
D: NA
length: 13
V: TRBV4-1
size: NA
CDR3: CASSQDQYNEQFF
DNA: TGCGCCAGCAGCCAGGATCAATACAATGAGCAGTTCTTC

J: TRBJ1-5
D: NA
length: 14
V: TRBV5-4
size: NA
CDR3: CASSLLGSNQPQHF
DNA: TGTGCCAGCAGCTTGCTCGGAAGCAATCAGCCCCAGCATTTT

J: TRBJ1-1
D: TRBD1
length: 15
V: TRBV11-2
size: once
CDR3: CASSPGTGRNTEAFF
DNA: TGTGCCAGCAGCCCTGGGACAGGGAGGAACACTGAAGCTTTCTTT

J: TRBJ1-2
D: TRBD1
length: 14
V: TRBV9
size: NA
CDR3: CASSKGGQNYGYTF
DNA: TGTGCCAGCAGCAAAGGGGGACAGAACTATGGCTACACCTTC

J: TRBJ2-3
D: TRBD2
length: 14
V: TRBV4-2
size: NA
CDR3: CASSVTSVTDTQYF
DNA: TGTGCCAGCAGCGTGACTAGCGTTACAGATACGCAGTATTTT

J: TRBJ2-1
D: NA
length: 18
V: TRBV4-1
size: NA
CDR3: CASSQDAPSASSYNEQFF
DNA: TGCGCCAGCAGCCAAGATGCCCCTAGCGCGAGCTCCTACAATGAGCAGTTCTTC

J: TRBJ1-1
D: TRBD1
length: 13
V: TRBV5-5
size: NA
CDR3: CASSFGTGGAAFF
DNA: TGTGCCAGCAGCTTTGGGACAGGGGGAGCGGCTTTCTTT

J: TRBJ2-1
D: NA
length: 14
V: TRBV5-1
size: NA
CDR3: CASSLAGVYNEQFF
DNA: TGCGCCAGCAGCTTGGCCGGGGTGTACAATGAGCAGTTCTTC

J: TRBJ1-1
D: NA
length: 14
V: TRBV6-1
size: NA
CDR3: CASSVPGAYTEAFF
DNA: TGTGCCAGCAGTGTCCCGGGGGCTTACACTGAAGCTTTCTTT